This T cell receptor (beta chain) was found in a study of cytomegalovirus exposure and HLA in healthy donors. Findings and limits, study-wide: Some public TCRs appeared in many individuals, while most sequences were rare. A later analysis found first-cohort TCR clusters tended to co-occur in the 90 to 150 validation repertoires.

Separate from the approximately 720-subject first cohort, the approximately 120-subject validation cohort was the one that the donors belonged to. With respect to this clone: Its target is not known.

Clones were read by immunoSEQ multiplex PCR, and TCRdb kept only the in-frame ones, dropping some. This sample has fewer than 60,000 clones, with 93% found just once. The V end lost 0 bases, the J end lost 2 bases, and 6 bases lay between the germline ends. Germline V gene sequence: CDR1 SGDLS, CDR2 YYNGEE. The CDR3 totals 14 residues. The genes are TRBV9 and TRBJ1-5; D possibly corresponds to TRBD1 (6 bases). Sequenced sample: PBMCs. The clonotype originates from a woman aged 18-35 years in good health and CMV-seropositive. The CDR3 DNA follows: TGTGCCAGCAGCGTAGGACAGGGCAATCAGCCCCAGCATTTT. Amino acids: CASSVGQGNQPQHF. The complete variable domain, with remaining parts taken from reference TRBV9 and TRBJ1-5, reads DSGVTQTPKHLITATGQRVTLRCSPRSGDLSVYWYQQSLDQGLQFLIQYYNGEERAKGNILERFSAQQFPDLHSELNLSSLELGDSALYFCASSVGQGNQPQHFGDGTRLSIL.